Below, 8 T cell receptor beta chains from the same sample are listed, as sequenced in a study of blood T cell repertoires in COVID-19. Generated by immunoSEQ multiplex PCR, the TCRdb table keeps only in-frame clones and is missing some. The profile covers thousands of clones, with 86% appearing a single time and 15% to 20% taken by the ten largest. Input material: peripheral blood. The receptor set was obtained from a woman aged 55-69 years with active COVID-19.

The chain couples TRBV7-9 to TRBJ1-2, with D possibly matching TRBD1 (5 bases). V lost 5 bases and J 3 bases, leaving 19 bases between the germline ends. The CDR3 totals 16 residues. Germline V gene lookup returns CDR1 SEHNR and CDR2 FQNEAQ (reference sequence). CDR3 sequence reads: CASSLPVYGADYGYTF. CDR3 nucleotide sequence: TGTGCCAGCAGCCTACCGGTATATGGGGCGGACTATGGCTACACCTTC.

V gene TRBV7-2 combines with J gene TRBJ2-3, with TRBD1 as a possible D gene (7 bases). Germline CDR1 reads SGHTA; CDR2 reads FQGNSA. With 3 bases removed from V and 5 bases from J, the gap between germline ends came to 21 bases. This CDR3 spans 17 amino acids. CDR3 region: CASSFNTGGQKQDTQYF. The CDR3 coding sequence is TGTGCCAGCAGCTTCAATACCGGGGGACAGAAGCAAGATACGCAGTATTTT.

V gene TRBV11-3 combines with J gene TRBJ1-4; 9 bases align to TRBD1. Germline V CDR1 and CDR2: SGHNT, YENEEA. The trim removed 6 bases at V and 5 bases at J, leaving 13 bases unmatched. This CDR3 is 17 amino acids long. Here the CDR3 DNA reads TGTGCCAGCAGGCCCCGGGACAGGGCGGAGAGAAATGAAAAACTGTTTTTT. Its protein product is CASRPRDRAERNEKLFF.

The CDR3 DNA reads TGTGCCAGCAGTGAAACTACAGGCGGGGTTTACGAGCAGTACTTC. Its protein is CASSETTGGVYEQYF. The rearrangement uses TRBV6-1 and TRBJ2-7, with D maybe TRBD2 (6 bases). V was trimmed by 2 bases and J by 4 bases, leaving 15 bases between them. The CDR3 has 15 amino acids. Germline CDR1 is MNHNS and CDR2 is SASEGT.

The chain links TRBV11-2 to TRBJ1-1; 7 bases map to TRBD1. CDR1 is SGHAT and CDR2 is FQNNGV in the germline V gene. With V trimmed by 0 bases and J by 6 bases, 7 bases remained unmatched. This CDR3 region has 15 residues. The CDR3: CASSLDPGQFPEAFF. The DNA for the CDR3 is TGTGCCAGCAGCTTAGACCCGGGACAGTTCCCTGAAGCTTTCTTT.

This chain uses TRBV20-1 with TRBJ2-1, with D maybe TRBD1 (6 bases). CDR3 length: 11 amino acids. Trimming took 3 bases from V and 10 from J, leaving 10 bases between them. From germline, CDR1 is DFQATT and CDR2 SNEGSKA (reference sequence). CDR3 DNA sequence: TGCAGTGCTAGCGCCGGGACAGAGCAGTTCTTC. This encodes CSASAGTEQFF.

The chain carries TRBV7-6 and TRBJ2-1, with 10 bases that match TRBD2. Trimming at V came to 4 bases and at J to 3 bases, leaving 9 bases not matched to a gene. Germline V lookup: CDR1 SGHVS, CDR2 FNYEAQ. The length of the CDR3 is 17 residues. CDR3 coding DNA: TGTGCCAGCAGCTCAAGCCTAGCGGGGGCCTACTACAATGAGCAGTTCTTC. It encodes CASSSSLAGAYYNEQFF.

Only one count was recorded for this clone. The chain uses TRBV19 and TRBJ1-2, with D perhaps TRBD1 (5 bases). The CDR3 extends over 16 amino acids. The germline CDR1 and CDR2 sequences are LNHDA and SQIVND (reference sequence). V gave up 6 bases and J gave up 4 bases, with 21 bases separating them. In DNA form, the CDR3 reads TGTGCCAGTAGCTCCACTCGGAGGGGAAGAGGCTATGGCTACACCTTC. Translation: CASSSTRRGRGYGYTF.